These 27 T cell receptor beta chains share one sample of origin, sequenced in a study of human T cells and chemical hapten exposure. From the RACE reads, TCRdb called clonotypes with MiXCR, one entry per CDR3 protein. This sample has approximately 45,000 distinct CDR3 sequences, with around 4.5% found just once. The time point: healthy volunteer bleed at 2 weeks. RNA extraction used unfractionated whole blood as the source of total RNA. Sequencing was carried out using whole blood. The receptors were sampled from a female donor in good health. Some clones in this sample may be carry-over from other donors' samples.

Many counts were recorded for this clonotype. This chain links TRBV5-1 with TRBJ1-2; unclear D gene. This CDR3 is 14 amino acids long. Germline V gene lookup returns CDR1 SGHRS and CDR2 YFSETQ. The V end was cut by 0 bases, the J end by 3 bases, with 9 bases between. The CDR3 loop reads CASSLDVFYYGYTF. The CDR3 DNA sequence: TGCGCCAGCAGCTTGGACGTCTTCTACTATGGCTACACCTTC.

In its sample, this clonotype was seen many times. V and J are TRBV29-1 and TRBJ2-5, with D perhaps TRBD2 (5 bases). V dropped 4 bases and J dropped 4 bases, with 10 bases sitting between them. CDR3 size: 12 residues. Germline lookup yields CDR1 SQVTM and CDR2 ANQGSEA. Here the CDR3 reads CSVAGVGETQYF. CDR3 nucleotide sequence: TGCAGCGTTGCCGGGGTTGGAGAGACCCAGTACTTC.

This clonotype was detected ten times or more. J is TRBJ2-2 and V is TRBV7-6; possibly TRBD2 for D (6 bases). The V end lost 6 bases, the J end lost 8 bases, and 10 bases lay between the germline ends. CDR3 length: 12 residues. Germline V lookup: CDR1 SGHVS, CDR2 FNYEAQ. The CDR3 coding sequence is TGTGCCAGCAGACCCGGGGGTGGGGAGCTGTTTTTT. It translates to CASRPGGGELFF. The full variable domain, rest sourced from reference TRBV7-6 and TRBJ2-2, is GAGVSQSPRYKVTKRGQDVALRCDPISGHVSLYWYRQALGQGPEFLTYFNYEAQQDKSGLPNDRFSAERPEGSISTLTIQRTEQRDSAMYRCASRPGGGELFFGEGSRLTVL.

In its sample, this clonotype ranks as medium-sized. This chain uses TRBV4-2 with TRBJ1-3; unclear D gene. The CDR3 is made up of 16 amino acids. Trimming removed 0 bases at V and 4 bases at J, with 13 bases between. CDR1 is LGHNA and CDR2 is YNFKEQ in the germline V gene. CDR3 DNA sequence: TGTGCCAGCAGCCAAGATATAGGGTTGGAGGGAAACACCATATATTTT. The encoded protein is CASSQDIGLEGNTIYF.

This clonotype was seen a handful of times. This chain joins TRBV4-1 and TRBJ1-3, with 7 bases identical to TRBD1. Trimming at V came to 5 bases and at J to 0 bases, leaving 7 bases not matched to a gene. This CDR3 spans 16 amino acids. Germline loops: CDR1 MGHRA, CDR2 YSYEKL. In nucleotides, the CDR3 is TGCGCCAGCAGCAGGGACAGCAGAGTCTCTGGAAACACCATATATTTT. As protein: CASSRDSRVSGNTIYF.

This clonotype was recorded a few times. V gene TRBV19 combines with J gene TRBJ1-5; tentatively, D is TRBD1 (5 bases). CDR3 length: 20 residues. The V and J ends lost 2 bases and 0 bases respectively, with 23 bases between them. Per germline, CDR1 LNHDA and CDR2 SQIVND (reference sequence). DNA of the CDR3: TGTGCCAGTAGTATAAAATCGGGGGGAACAAGACGGGATAGCAATCAGCCCCAGCATTTT. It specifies CASSIKSGGTRRDSNQPQHF.

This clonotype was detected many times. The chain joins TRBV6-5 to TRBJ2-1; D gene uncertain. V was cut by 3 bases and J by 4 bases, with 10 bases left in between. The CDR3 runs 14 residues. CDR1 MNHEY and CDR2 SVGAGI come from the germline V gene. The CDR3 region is CASSYFGPYNEQFF. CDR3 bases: TGTGCCAGCAGTTATTTCGGGCCTTACAATGAGCAGTTCTTC.

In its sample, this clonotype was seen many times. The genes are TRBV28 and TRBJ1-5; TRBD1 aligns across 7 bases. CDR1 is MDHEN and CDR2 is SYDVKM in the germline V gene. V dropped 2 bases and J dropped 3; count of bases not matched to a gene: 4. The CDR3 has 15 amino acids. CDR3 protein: CASSLPGTANQPQHF. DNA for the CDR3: TGTGCCAGCAGTTTACCCGGGACAGCCAATCAGCCCCAGCATTTT.

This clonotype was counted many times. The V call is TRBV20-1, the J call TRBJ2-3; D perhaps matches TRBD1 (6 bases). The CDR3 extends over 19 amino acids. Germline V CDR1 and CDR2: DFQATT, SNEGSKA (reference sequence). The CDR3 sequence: CSGEVSGHPSLRYTDTQYF. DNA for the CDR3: TGCTCAGGCGAGGTTTCGGGACACCCCTCGCTTAGGTACACAGATACGCAGTATTTT.

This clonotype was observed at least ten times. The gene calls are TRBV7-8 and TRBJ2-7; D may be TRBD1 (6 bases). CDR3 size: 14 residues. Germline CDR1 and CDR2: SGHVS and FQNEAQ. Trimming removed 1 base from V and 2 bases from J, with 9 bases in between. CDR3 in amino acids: CASSLEQGAYEQYF. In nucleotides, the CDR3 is TGTGCCAGCAGCTTAGAACAGGGTGCCTACGAGCAGTACTTC. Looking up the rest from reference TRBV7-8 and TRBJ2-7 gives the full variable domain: GAGVSQSPRYKVAKRGQDVALRCDPISGHVSLFWYQQALGQGPEFLTYFQNEAQLDKSGLPSDRFFAERPEGSVSTLKIQRTQQEDSAVYLCASSLEQGAYEQYFGPGTRLTVT.

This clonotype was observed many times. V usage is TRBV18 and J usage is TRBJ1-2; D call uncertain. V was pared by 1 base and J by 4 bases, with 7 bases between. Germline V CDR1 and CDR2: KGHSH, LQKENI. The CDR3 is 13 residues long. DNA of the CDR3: TGTGCCAGCTCACCACAGGAATCCTATGGCTACACCTTC. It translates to CASSPQESYGYTF. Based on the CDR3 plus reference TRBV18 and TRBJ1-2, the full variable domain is NAGVMQNPRHLVRRRGQEARLRCSPMKGHSHVYWYRQLPEEGLKFMVYLQKENIIDESGMPKERFSAEFPKEGPSILRIQQVVRGDSAAYFCASSPQESYGYTFGSGTRLTVV.

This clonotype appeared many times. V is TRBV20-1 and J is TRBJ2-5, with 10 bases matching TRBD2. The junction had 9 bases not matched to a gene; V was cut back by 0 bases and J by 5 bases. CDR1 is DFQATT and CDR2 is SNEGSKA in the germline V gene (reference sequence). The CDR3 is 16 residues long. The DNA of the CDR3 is TGCAGTGCTAGAGATTATATAGCGGGGGGCGCGGAGACCCAGTACTTC. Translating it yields CSARDYIAGGAETQYF.

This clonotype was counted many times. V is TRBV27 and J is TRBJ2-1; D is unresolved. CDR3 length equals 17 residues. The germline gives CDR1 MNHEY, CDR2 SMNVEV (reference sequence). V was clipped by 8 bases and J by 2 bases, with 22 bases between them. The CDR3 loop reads CASSSDVYSNTYNEQFF. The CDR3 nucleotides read TGTGCCAGCTCATCGGACGTTTACTCCAATACCTACAATGAGCAGTTCTTC.

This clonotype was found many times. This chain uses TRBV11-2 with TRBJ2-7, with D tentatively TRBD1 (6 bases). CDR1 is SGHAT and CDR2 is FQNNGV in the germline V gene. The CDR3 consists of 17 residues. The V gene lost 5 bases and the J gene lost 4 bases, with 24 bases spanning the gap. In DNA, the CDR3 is TGTGCCAGCAGCCGCTACAGGGCCCGCGGAACCCAATACGAGCAGTACTTC. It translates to CASSRYRARGTQYEQYF. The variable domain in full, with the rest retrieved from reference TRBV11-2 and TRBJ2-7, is EAGVAQSPRYKIIEKRQSVAFWCNPISGHATLYWYQQILGQGPKLLIQFQNNGVVDDSQLPKDRFSAERLKGVDSTLKIQPAKLEDSAVYLCASSRYRARGTQYEQYFGPGTRLTVT.

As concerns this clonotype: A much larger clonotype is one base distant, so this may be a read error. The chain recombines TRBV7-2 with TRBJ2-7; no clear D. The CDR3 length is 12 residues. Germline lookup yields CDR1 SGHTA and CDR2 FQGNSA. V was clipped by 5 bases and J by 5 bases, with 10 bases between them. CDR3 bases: TGTGCCAGCAGCCAGATTGCCGACGAGCAGTACTTC. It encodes CASSQIADEQYF.

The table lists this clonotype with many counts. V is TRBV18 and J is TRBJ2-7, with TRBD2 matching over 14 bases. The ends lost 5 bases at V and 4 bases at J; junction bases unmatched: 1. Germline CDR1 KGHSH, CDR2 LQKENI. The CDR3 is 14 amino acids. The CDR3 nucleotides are TGTGCCAGCTCAGGACTAGCGGGGGGATACGAGCAGTACTTC. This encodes CASSGLAGGYEQYF.

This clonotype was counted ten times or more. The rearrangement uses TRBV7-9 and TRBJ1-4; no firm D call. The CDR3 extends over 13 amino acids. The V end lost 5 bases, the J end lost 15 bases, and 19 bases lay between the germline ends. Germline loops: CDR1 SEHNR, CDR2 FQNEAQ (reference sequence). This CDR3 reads CASSPLGPLDLFF. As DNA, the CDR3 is TGTGCCAGCAGCCCGCTAGGACCTCTCGACTTGTTTTTT. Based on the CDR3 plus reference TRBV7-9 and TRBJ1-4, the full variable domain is DTGVSQNPRHKITKRGQNVTFRCDPISEHNRLYWYRQTLGQGPEFLTYFQNEAQLEKSRLLSDRFSAERPKGSFSTLEIQRTEQGDSAMYLCASSPLGPLDLFFGSGTQLSVL.

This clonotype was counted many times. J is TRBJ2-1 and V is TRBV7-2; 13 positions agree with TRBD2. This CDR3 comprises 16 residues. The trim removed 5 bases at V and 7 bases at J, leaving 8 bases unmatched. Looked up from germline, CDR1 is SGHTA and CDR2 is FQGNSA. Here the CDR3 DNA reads TGTGCCAGCAGCCTGATACTAGCGGGGGGGCTGAATGAGCAGTTCTTC. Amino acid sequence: CASSLILAGGLNEQFF.

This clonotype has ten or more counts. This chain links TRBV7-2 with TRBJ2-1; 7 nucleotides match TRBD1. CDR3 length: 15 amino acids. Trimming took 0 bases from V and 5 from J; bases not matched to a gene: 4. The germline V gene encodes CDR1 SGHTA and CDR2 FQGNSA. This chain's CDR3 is CASSLAGGIHNEQFF. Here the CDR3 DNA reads TGTGCCAGCAGCTTAGCAGGGGGCATACACAATGAGCAGTTCTTC.

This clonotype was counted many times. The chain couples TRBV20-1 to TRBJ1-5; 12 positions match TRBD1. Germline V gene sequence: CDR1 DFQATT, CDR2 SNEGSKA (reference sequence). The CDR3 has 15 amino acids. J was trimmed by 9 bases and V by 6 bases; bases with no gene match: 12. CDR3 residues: CSAPRDRGLLGPQHF. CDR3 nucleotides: TGCAGTGCCCCCCGGGACAGGGGGCTCTTAGGGCCCCAGCATTTT.

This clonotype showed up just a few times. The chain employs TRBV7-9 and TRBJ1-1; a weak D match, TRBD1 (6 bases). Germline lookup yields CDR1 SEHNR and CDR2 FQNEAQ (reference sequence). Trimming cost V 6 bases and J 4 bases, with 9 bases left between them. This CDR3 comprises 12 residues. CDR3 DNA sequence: TGTGCCAGCAGTTCAGGGGTCACTGAAGCTTTCTTT. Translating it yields CASSSGVTEAFF.

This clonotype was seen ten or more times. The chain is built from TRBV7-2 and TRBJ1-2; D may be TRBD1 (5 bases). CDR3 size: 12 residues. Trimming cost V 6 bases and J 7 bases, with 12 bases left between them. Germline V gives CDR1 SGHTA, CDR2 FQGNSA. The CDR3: CASRLLRGGYTF. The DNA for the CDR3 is TGTGCCAGCAGGCTGTTGAGGGGTGGCTACACCTTC.

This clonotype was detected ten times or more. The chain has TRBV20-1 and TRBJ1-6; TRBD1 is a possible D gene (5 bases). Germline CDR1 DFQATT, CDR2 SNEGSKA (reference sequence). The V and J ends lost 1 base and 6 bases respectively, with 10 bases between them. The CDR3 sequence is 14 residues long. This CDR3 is CSARAGGINSPLHF. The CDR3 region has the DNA TGCAGTGCTAGAGCGGGGGGGATTAATTCACCCCTCCACTTT.

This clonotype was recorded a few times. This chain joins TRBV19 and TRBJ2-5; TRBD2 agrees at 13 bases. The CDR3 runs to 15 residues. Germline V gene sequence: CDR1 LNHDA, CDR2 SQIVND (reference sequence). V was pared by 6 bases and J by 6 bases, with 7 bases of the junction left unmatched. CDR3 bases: TGTGCCAGTAGCCGAACCGGGACTAGCGGGAAGACCCAGTACTTC. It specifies CASSRTGTSGKTQYF.

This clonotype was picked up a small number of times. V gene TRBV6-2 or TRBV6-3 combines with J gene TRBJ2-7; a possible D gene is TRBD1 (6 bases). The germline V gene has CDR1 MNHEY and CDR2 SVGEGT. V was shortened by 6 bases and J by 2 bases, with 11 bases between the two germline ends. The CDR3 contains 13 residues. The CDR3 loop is CASSRQVTYEQYF. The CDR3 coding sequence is TGTGCCAGCAGCAGACAGGTAACCTACGAGCAGTACTTC.

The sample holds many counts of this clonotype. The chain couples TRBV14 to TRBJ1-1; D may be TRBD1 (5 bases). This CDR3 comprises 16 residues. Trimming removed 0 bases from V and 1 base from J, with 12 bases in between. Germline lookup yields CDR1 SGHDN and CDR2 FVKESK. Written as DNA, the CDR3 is TGTGCCAGCAGCCAAGAGGGGGAAAGAAGGAACACTGAAGCTTTCTTT. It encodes CASSQEGERRNTEAFF.

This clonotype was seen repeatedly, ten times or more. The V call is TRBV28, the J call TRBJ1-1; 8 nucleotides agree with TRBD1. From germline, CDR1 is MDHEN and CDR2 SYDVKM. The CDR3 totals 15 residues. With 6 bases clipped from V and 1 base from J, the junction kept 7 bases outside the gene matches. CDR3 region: CASRPETGANTEAFF. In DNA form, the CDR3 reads TGTGCCAGCAGACCAGAGACAGGGGCGAACACTGAAGCTTTCTTT.